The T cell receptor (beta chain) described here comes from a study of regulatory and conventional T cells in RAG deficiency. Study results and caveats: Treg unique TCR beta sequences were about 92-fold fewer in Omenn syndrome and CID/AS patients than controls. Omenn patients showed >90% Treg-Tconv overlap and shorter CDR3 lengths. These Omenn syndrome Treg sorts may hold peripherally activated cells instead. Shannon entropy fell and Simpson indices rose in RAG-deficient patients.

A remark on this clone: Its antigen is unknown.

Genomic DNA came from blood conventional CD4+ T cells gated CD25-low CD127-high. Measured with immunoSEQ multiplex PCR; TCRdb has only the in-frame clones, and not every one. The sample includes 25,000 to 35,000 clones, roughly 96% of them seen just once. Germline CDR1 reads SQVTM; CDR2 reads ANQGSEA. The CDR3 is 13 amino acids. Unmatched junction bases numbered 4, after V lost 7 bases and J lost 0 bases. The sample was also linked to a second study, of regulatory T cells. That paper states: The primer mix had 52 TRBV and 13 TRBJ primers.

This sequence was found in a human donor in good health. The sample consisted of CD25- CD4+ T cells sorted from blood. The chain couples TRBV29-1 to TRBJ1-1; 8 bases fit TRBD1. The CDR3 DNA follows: TGCAGCGGGAGACAGGGGATGAACACTGAAGCTTTCTTT. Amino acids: CSGRQGMNTEAFF.